The sequence of this T cell receptor (beta chain) was determined in a study of EBV T-cell therapy then PD-1 blockade in nasopharyngeal carcinoma. Germline V gene sequence: CDR1 SGHDN, CDR2 FVKESK. Unmatched junction bases numbered 1, after V lost 1 base and J lost 2 bases. This CDR3 is built from 14 residues. Using immunoSEQ multiplex PCR, the repertoire was profiled, and TCRdb retains in-frame clones only, with some absent. The table records 20,000 or so clones, over 75% of them present only once. Treatment described: AdE1-LMPpoly-expanded autologous EBV-specific T-cell therapy followed by anti-PD-1 nivolumab. Turning to this clone: What it binds is unknown.

V and J are TRBV14 and TRBJ1-2; 7 bases map to TRBD1. The sample here was CD8+ T cells from blood, taken at roughly day 61 from a patient whose treatment included autologous EBV-specific T cells and nivolumab. The clonotype originates from a man aged 35 to 55 with nasopharyngeal carcinoma. The CDR3 loop is CASSQGQGNYGYTF. In nucleotides, the CDR3 is TGTGCCAGCAGCCAAGGACAGGGAAACTATGGCTACACCTTC. Variable domain in full (rest from reference TRBV14 and TRBJ1-2): EAGVTQFPSHSVIEKGQTVTLRCDPISGHDNLYWYRRVMGKEIKFLLHFVKESKQDESGMPNNRFLAERTGGTYSTLKVQPAELEDSGVYFCASSQGQGNYGYTFGSGTRLTVV.